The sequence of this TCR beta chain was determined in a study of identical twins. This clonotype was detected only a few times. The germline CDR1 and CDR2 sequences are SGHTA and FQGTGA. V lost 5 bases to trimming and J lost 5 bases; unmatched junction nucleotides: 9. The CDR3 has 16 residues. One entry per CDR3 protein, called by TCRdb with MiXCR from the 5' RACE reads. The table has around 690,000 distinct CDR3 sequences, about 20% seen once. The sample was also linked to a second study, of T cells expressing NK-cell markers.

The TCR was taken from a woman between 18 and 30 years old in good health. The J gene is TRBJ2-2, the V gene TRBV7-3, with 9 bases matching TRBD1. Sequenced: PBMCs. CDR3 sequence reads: CASSPNRQGGTGELFF. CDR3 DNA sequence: TGTGCCAGCAGCCCTAATCGACAGGGGGGAACCGGGGAGCTGTTTTTT.